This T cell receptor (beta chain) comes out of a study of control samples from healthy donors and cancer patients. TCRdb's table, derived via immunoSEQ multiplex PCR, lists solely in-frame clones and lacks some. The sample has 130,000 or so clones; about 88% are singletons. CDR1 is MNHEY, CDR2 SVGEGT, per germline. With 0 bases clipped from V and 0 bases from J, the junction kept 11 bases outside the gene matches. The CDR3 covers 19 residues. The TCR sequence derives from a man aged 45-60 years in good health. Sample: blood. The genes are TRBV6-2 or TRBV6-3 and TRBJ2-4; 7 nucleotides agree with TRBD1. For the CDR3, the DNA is TGTGCCAGCAGTTACTCACTACCAAGGGGGCCTCTAGCCAAAAACATTCAGTACTTC. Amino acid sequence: CASSYSLPRGPLAKNIQYF.